This record concerns one T cell receptor (beta chain) sequence. What it binds is not known. This sample was taken from a study of tumor-infiltrating lymphocytes in glioblastoma multiforme. Study-wide findings and caveats: No surface-marker sorting into functional T cell subtypes was done.

TCR beta libraries were built from RNA through three nested multiplex PCR rounds using modified ARM-PCR. Each CDR3 protein gets one entry after TCRdb re-called the multiplex PCR reads with MiXCR. The sample includes roughly 13,000 distinct CDR3 sequences, 64% seen only once; the top ten take around a third. CDR3 size: 16 residues. CDR1 and CDR2 (germline): ENHRY, SYGVKD. Trimming pared 8 bases from V and 6 bases from J, leaving 25 bases between. This receptor was obtained from a male donor with glioblastoma. The chain links TRBV10-3 to TRBJ1-2; a possible D gene is TRBD1 (5 bases). Sequenced: brain tumor tissue. The CDR3 coding sequence is TGTGCCATCGGTTATCGAGTTACGTCCCGGGGCGATGGCTACACCTTC. It translates to CAIGYRVTSRGDGYTF.